This T cell receptor beta chain was sequenced for a study of control samples from healthy donors and cancer patients (dated by TCRdb to the early 2020s). For CDR1 and CDR2, the germline V gene (reference sequence) lists MNHEY and SMNVEV. The V and J ends are trimmed by 4 bases and 0 bases, leaving 10 bases between them. From the cysteine through the phenylalanine, the CDR3 covers 14 amino acids. Only the CDR3 DNA is retained, 42 bases long and in frame from the first base. Receptor amplification or capture employed the immunoSEQ multiplex PCR assay. TCRdb limited this immuneACCESS table to in-frame rearrangements with V and J called. A share of clones is missing; checked studies link under half to unresolved V genes, and the rest is unexplained. The sample records 98,000 or so clones, roughly 86% of which are singletons. Approximately 2% of the sample rests with the top ten. As to this clone: What antigen it recognizes has not been identified. No base quality values were provided; no much bigger clone lies one nucleotide off.

This TCR was sampled from a man aged 60 to 69 in good health. Input material: blood. In this chain, TRBV27 is recombined with TRBJ2-7; the best D guess is TRBD1, with 6 bases matching. The CDR3 region has the sequence CASSYGGLSYEQYF. The nucleotide sequence is TGTGCCAGCAGTTATGGGGGCCTCTCCTACGAGCAGTACTTC.